This T cell receptor (beta chain) is from a study of blood T cell repertoires in COVID-19. Study overall: Samples came from the United States, Italy and Spain, spanning acute and convalescent COVID-19.

This CDR3 is 16 amino acids long. Trimming stripped 4 bases from V and 0 bases from J, with 14 bases between. The germline V gene encodes CDR1 SGHTS and CDR2 YDEGEE. Authors' methods: Scientists estimated how many nucleated cells there were by amplifying reference gene primers. Produced via immunoSEQ multiplex PCR; TCRdb's table is partial and in-frame only. For V, J and clone size, that table is used; D and trimming come from the DNA. The sample lists fewer than 250,000 clones; roughly nine tenths were seen once. J is TRBJ1-5 and V is TRBV5-8, with D tentatively TRBD1 (5 bases). The sample comprised peripheral blood. The source is a man aged 35 to 55 with acute or convalescent COVID-19. CDR3 nucleotide sequence: TGTGCCAGCAGCAAGTTCGGCGGGGGTAGCAATCAGCCCCAGCATTTT. It encodes CASSKFGGGSNQPQHF.